This T cell receptor (beta chain) was sequenced in a study of shared clonotypes between healthy human individuals. Study context: Donors had three CD4 naive, three CD4 memory, two CD8 naive and one CD8 memory plate apiece.

The CDR3 sequence is 15 residues long. The germline V and J ends were trimmed by 5 bases and 5 bases, with 18 bases remaining between them. Germline lookup yields CDR1 SGHVS and CDR2 FNYEAQ. Donors were healthy HIV-negative adults without recently reported acute infections or vaccinations. A CD45RA-negative memory subset and a CD45RA+ naive subset were separated from the CD4+ cells. Generated by immunoSEQ multiplex PCR, the TCRdb table keeps only in-frame clones and is missing some. The table lists over a million clones, approximately 80% of them singletons. The sample was memory CD4+ T cells from PBMCs. Regarding subset: CD45RA-negative fraction. The TCR was taken from a young man in good health. Some clones in this sample may be carry-over from other donors' samples. The V and J genes are TRBV7-6 and TRBJ2-5, with D possibly TRBD2 on 6 matching bases. The CDR3 DNA follows: TGTGCCAGCAGCACAAAAACCGGGAGTGGGGAGACCCAGTACTTC. Amino acids: CASSTKTGSGETQYF. Full variable domain (rest looked up from reference TRBV7-6 and TRBJ2-5): GAGVSQSPRYKVTKRGQDVALRCDPISGHVSLYWYRQALGQGPEFLTYFNYEAQQDKSGLPNDRFSAERPEGSISTLTIQRTEQRDSAMYRCASSTKTGSGETQYFGPGTRLLVL.